The rows below give T cell receptor beta chains drawn from one sample of a study of CD8+CD57+ T cells in acquired aplastic anemia. A single record per CDR3 protein comes from TCRdb applying MiXCR to the reads. This sample carries some 200,000 distinct CDR3 sequences, approximately 50% of them seen once, and the ten largest clones take around a tenth. Specimen: sorted CD4+, CD8+, or CD8+CD57+ T cells (not recorded which) from PBMCs. The receptors derive from a human donor with aplastic anemia. Both conserved end residues are part of each CDR3. The order of the fields is clone size, D gene, V gene, J gene, CDR3 protein, CDR3 DNA. D genes are given only for firm matches. Clone size appears in some rows only: once, few, many, or a class for an expanded clone.

>-|-|TRBV29-1|TRBJ1-4
CSARSGEKLFF
TGCAGCGCTAGGTCCGGTGAAAAACTGTTTTTT
>-|-|TRBV5-6|TRBJ2-7
CASSLFGHEQYF
TGTGCCAGCAGCTTGTTCGGCCACGAGCAGTACTTC
>few|-|TRBV6-4|TRBJ2-6
CASSDDNSGANVLTF
TGTGCCAGCAGTGACGACAACTCTGGGGCCAACGTCCTGACTTTC
>many|-|TRBV2|TRBJ2-1
CASRAETGDNEQFF
TGTGCCAGCAGGGCAGAGACCGGGGACAATGAGCAGTTCTTC
>-|TRBD2|TRBV11-1|TRBJ2-1
CASSFGTSGRGDEQFF
TGTGCCAGCAGCTTCGGGACTAGCGGGAGAGGCGATGAGCAGTTCTTC
>-|TRBD2|TRBV12-3/TRBV12-4|TRBJ2-3
CASGLSSGRMDTQYF
TGTGCCAGCGGGTTGTCTAGCGGGAGGATGGATACGCAGTATTTT
>-|-|TRBV4-1|TRBJ1-4
CASSQGGVVGREKLFF
TGCGCCAGCAGCCAGGGCGGGGTGGTGGGGAGAGAAAAACTGTTTTTT
>-|TRBD1|TRBV15|TRBJ2-5
CATSPGTRGRLETQYF
TGTGCCACCAGCCCCGGGACAAGGGGGCGATTGGAGACCCAGTACTTC
>once|-|TRBV27|TRBJ2-1
CASSLSRDNYNEQFF
TGTGCCAGCAGTTTATCTAGGGACAACTACAATGAGCAGTTCTTC
>few|-|TRBV29-1|TRBJ1-1
CSVEWITEAFF
TGCAGCGTTGAGTGGATAACTGAAGCTTTCTTT
>few|-|TRBV19|TRBJ1-2
CASSIEGSRRYTF
TGTGCCAGTAGTATAGAGGGGTCAAGGAGGTACACCTTC
>-|TRBD1|TRBV7-6|TRBJ2-1
CASSLRHSEDRGRYEQFF
TGTGCCAGCAGCTTACGCCATTCAGAGGACAGGGGGCGGTACGAGCAGTTCTTC
>-|TRBD1|TRBV5-1|TRBJ1-3
CASSSGGLGNTIYF
TGCGCCAGCAGCTCAGGGGGCCTTGGAAACACCATATATTTT
>-|-|TRBV7-9|TRBJ1-6
CASSLTSNSPLHF
TGTGCCAGCAGCTTAACGAGTAATTCACCCCTCCACTTT
>few|-|TRBV30|TRBJ1-5
CAWSVQGQRNQPQHF
TGTGCCTGGAGTGTACAAGGACAGAGGAATCAGCCCCAGCATTTT
>-|-|TRBV6-1|TRBJ1-6
CASSEALRSPLHF
TGTGCCAGCAGTGAAGCGCTTCGGTCACCCCTCCACTTT
>few|-|TRBV15|TRBJ2-7
CATTTELSYEQYF
TGTGCCACCACCACGGAACTGAGCTACGAGCAGTACTTC
>-|-|TRBV20-1|TRBJ1-1
CSATGTSSMAFF
TGCAGTGCCACCGGGACATCATCAATGGCTTTCTTT
>-|TRBD1|TRBV10-3|TRBJ1-6
CAISGTGGRDSPLHF
TGTGCCATCAGTGGGACAGGGGGCAGAGATTCACCCCTCCACTTT
>-|-|TRBV10-1|TRBJ2-2
CASSDGASGELFF
TGCGCCAGCAGTGATGGGGCATCCGGGGAGCTGTTTTTT
>few|-|TRBV29-1|TRBJ2-1
CSVDWGEEQFF
TGCAGCGTTGATTGGGGGGAGGAGCAGTTCTTC
>-|-|TRBV7-7|TRBJ2-7
CASSLSDTSYEQYF
TGTGCTAGCAGCCTAAGCGACACATCCTACGAGCAGTACTTC
>few|TRBD1|TRBV2|TRBJ2-7
CASSTRQGHEQYF
TGTGCCAGCAGTACAAGACAGGGCCACGAGCAGTACTTC
>-|-|TRBV11-2|TRBJ1-6
CASSLPNSPLHF
TGTGCCAGCAGCTTGCCTAATTCACCCCTCCACTTT
>many|-|TRBV6-1|TRBJ2-7
CASSNKPTEQYF
TGTGCCAGCAGTAACAAACCTACCGAGCAGTACTTC
>few|TRBD2|TRBV20-1|TRBJ2-7
CSAETSGSYEQYF
TGCAGTGCCGAGACTAGCGGGAGCTACGAGCAGTACTTC